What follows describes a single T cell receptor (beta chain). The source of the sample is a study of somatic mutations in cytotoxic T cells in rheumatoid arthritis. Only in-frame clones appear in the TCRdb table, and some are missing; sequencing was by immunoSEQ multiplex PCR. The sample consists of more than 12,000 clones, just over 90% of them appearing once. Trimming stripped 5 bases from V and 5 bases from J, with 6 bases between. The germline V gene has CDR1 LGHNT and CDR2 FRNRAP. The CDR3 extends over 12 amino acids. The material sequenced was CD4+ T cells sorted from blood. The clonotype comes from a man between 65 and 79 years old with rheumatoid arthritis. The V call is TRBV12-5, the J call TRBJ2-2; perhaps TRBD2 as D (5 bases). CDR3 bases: TGTGCTAGTGGTGGACTTACCGGGGAGCTGTTTTTT. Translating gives CASGGLTGELFF.